Listed here is a single T cell receptor beta chain. MiXCR, applied by TCRdb to the RT-PCR reads, yields one record per CDR3 protein. The table has almost 700,000 distinct CDR3 sequences, 14% seen once; the top ten hold 3.6%. This CDR3 is 14 amino acids long. V gave up 1 base and J gave up 5 bases, with 11 bases separating them. The TCR comes from a female donor in good health, serving as a healthy control. Sequencing was carried out using memory CD4+ T cells from blood. This chain joins TRBV12-3 or TRBV12-4 and TRBJ1-1; D not certain. The CDR3: CASSLGSIRTEAFF. The CDR3, as DNA: TGTGCCAGCAGTTTAGGCAGTATAAGGACTGAAGCTTTCTTT.